These T cell receptor beta chains were read from a single sample in a study of T-cell memory formation after mild COVID-19. TCRdb redid the calling of the 5' RACE reads with MiXCR, one entry per CDR3 protein. Seen here are about 140,000 distinct CDR3 sequences, around 15% observed once, and the top ten hold about 30%. Sequencing was done on a sample of PBMCs or a T cell subset sorted from them (not recorded which). These receptors were collected from an adult woman who had mild COVID-19 (a few samples of this study predate the infection). Cell type and time point are not known. CDR3s include the opening cysteine and the closing phenylalanine or tryptophan. Fields, in order: CDR3 length, J gene, D gene, clone size, V gene, CDR3 protein, CDR3 DNA. D genes are given only for firm matches. Expanded clones are given a class, and other clones once, few, many or no size at all.

len: 13; j_gene: TRBJ1-1; d_gene: .; abundance: .; v_gene: TRBV5-1; CDR3aa: CASSLEGSTEAFF; CDR3nt: TGCGCCAGCAGCTTGGAGGGGTCCACTGAAGCTTTCTTT
len: 14; j_gene: TRBJ1-1; d_gene: TRBD1; abundance: .; v_gene: TRBV20-1; CDR3aa: CSAPSTGGNTEAFF; CDR3nt: TGCAGTGCTCCCTCGACAGGGGGTAACACTGAAGCTTTCTTT
len: 18; j_gene: TRBJ2-3; d_gene: .; abundance: .; v_gene: TRBV30; CDR3aa: CAWSADTGAQWGTDTQYF; CDR3nt: TGTGCCTGGAGTGCCGACACCGGGGCCCAGTGGGGCACAGATACGCAGTATTTT
len: 16; j_gene: TRBJ2-5; d_gene: TRBD2; abundance: .; v_gene: TRBV6-2/TRBV6-3; CDR3aa: CASSYDGLAGGETQYF; CDR3nt: TGTGCCAGCAGTTACGATGGGCTGGCGGGAGGAGAGACCCAGTACTTC
len: 15; j_gene: TRBJ1-1; d_gene: TRBD1; abundance: .; v_gene: TRBV12-3/TRBV12-4; CDR3aa: CASSFAPGQATEAFF; CDR3nt: TGTGCCAGCAGTTTTGCCCCCGGACAGGCTACTGAAGCTTTCTTT
len: 15; j_gene: TRBJ2-1; d_gene: TRBD2; abundance: .; v_gene: TRBV27; CDR3aa: CASSTGTSVYNEQFF; CDR3nt: TGTGCCAGCAGTACCGGGACTAGCGTCTACAATGAGCAGTTCTTC
len: 17; j_gene: TRBJ1-5; d_gene: TRBD1; abundance: few; v_gene: TRBV7-3; CDR3aa: CASSLGQEPYSNQPQHF; CDR3nt: TGTGCCAGCAGCTTAGGACAGGAGCCTTATAGCAATCAGCCCCAGCATTTT
len: 13; j_gene: TRBJ2-1; d_gene: .; abundance: few; v_gene: TRBV29-1; CDR3aa: CSVEALSVNEQFF; CDR3nt: TGCAGCGTTGAAGCGTTATCGGTCAATGAGCAGTTCTTC
len: 14; j_gene: TRBJ2-7; d_gene: .; abundance: few; v_gene: TRBV2; CDR3aa: CASSGGGALGEQYF; CDR3nt: TGTGCCAGCAGTGGGGGCGGGGCGTTGGGTGAGCAGTACTTC
len: 14; j_gene: TRBJ2-7; d_gene: TRBD1; abundance: .; v_gene: TRBV30; CDR3aa: CAWSVGTGDNEQYF; CDR3nt: TGTGCCTGGAGTGTCGGGACAGGGGATAACGAGCAGTACTTC
len: 15; j_gene: TRBJ1-1; d_gene: .; abundance: few; v_gene: TRBV5-6; CDR3aa: CASSLGRGAGTEAFF; CDR3nt: TGTGCCAGCAGCTTGGGAAGGGGCGCGGGCACTGAAGCTTTCTTT
len: 17; j_gene: TRBJ2-1; d_gene: TRBD2; abundance: few; v_gene: TRBV9; CDR3aa: CASSAGTSGGARDEQFF; CDR3nt: TGTGCCAGCAGCGCCGGGACTAGCGGGGGGGCCAGGGATGAGCAGTTCTTC
len: 14; j_gene: TRBJ2-7; d_gene: .; abundance: .; v_gene: TRBV9; CDR3aa: CASALVGGTDEQYF; CDR3nt: TGTGCCAGCGCCCTTGTAGGGGGTACGGACGAGCAGTACTTC
len: 12; j_gene: TRBJ2-7; d_gene: TRBD1; abundance: many; v_gene: TRBV29-1; CDR3aa: CSVEWQGVEQYF; CDR3nt: TGCAGCGTTGAATGGCAGGGGGTTGAGCAGTACTTC
len: 15; j_gene: TRBJ1-2; d_gene: TRBD1; abundance: .; v_gene: TRBV5-1; CDR3aa: CASSLATGEVYGYTF; CDR3nt: TGCGCCAGCAGCTTGGCTACAGGGGAGGTCTATGGCTACACCTTC
len: 14; j_gene: TRBJ2-3; d_gene: .; abundance: .; v_gene: TRBV12-3/TRBV12-4; CDR3aa: CASSFLYRADTQYF; CDR3nt: TGTGCCAGCAGTTTTCTGTACAGGGCAGATACGCAGTATTTT
len: 13; j_gene: TRBJ1-1; d_gene: .; abundance: .; v_gene: TRBV12-3/TRBV12-4; CDR3aa: CASSDGLNTEAFF; CDR3nt: TGTGCCAGCAGTGACGGACTGAACACTGAAGCTTTCTTT
len: 13; j_gene: TRBJ2-7; d_gene: .; abundance: once; v_gene: TRBV4-1; CDR3aa: CASSQAAAYEQYF; CDR3nt: TGCGCCAGCAGCCAAGCCGCAGCCTACGAGCAGTACTTC
len: 17; j_gene: TRBJ2-7; d_gene: .; abundance: few; v_gene: TRBV3-1; CDR3aa: CASSQDISSVSSYEQYF; CDR3nt: TGTGCCAGCAGCCAAGATATATCCAGCGTGAGCTCCTACGAGCAGTACTTC
len: 16; j_gene: TRBJ2-1; d_gene: TRBD2; abundance: .; v_gene: TRBV9; CDR3aa: CASSVGGLSSYNEQFF; CDR3nt: TGTGCCAGCAGCGTGGGGGGGTTAAGCTCCTACAATGAGCAGTTCTTC
len: 11; j_gene: TRBJ2-3; d_gene: .; abundance: few; v_gene: TRBV20-1; CDR3aa: CSARGMDTQYF; CDR3nt: TGCAGTGCCCGCGGGATGGATACGCAGTATTTT
len: 15; j_gene: TRBJ1-1; d_gene: TRBD1; abundance: .; v_gene: TRBV20-1; CDR3aa: CSASSPQGVVTEAFF; CDR3nt: TGCAGTGCTAGTAGTCCGCAGGGGGTAGTCACTGAAGCTTTCTTT
len: 13; j_gene: TRBJ1-2; d_gene: TRBD1; abundance: .; v_gene: TRBV20-1; CDR3aa: CSATQGQEGGYTF; CDR3nt: TGCAGTGCTACCCAAGGACAGGAAGGGGGCTACACCTTC
len: 15; j_gene: TRBJ2-2; d_gene: TRBD2; abundance: medium-sized; v_gene: TRBV27; CDR3aa: CASKMTSGLTGELFF; CDR3nt: TGTGCCAGCAAAATGACTAGCGGGTTAACCGGGGAGCTGTTTTTT
len: 13; j_gene: TRBJ1-5; d_gene: .; abundance: .; v_gene: TRBV27; CDR3aa: CASSPSGQLTQHF; CDR3nt: TGTGCCAGCAGTCCCTCCGGACAGTTGACCCAGCATTTT
len: 13; j_gene: TRBJ2-7; d_gene: .; abundance: many; v_gene: TRBV7-9; CDR3aa: CASSWGAPHEQYF; CDR3nt: TGTGCCAGCAGCTGGGGGGCGCCCCACGAGCAGTACTTC
len: 16; j_gene: TRBJ2-1; d_gene: TRBD2; abundance: .; v_gene: TRBV2; CDR3aa: CASSELVWTSANEQFF; CDR3nt: TGTGCCAGCAGTGAGTTAGTTTGGACTAGTGCCAATGAGCAGTTCTTC
len: 15; j_gene: TRBJ1-5; d_gene: .; abundance: many; v_gene: TRBV19; CDR3aa: CASTSDGRTDQPQHF; CDR3nt: TGTGCCAGTACCTCGGACGGACGAACTGATCAGCCCCAGCATTTT
len: 18; j_gene: TRBJ2-6; d_gene: TRBD2; abundance: .; v_gene: TRBV12-3/TRBV12-4; CDR3aa: CASSPAAGVLSGANVLTF; CDR3nt: TGTGCCAGCAGCCCCGCGGCGGGGGTCCTCTCTGGGGCCAACGTCCTGACTTTC
len: 13; j_gene: TRBJ2-5; d_gene: .; abundance: few; v_gene: TRBV5-6; CDR3aa: CASSLVIQETQYF; CDR3nt: TGTGCCAGCAGCTTGGTGATACAAGAGACCCAGTACTTC
len: 17; j_gene: TRBJ1-3; d_gene: .; abundance: .; v_gene: TRBV12-3/TRBV12-4; CDR3aa: CASSSGDRDRDRYTIYF; CDR3nt: TGTGCCAGCAGTTCAGGGGACCGGGACCGGGATCGGTACACCATATATTTT
len: 17; j_gene: TRBJ1-6; d_gene: .; abundance: .; v_gene: TRBV7-8; CDR3aa: CASSLGATSSYNSPLHF; CDR3nt: TGTGCCAGCAGCTTAGGGGCGACGAGCTCCTATAATTCACCCCTCCACTTT
len: 15; j_gene: TRBJ2-7; d_gene: TRBD1; abundance: .; v_gene: TRBV19; CDR3aa: CASSIDDRGSYEQYF; CDR3nt: TGTGCCAGTAGTATAGATGACAGGGGGTCCTACGAGCAGTACTTC
len: 11; j_gene: TRBJ2-1; d_gene: .; abundance: .; v_gene: TRBV12-5; CDR3aa: CASGLAGEQFF; CDR3nt: TGTGCTAGTGGTTTGGCGGGTGAGCAGTTCTTC
len: 16; j_gene: TRBJ1-5; d_gene: TRBD1; abundance: few; v_gene: TRBV7-6; CDR3aa: CASSLASGTGGQPQHF; CDR3nt: TGTGCCAGCAGCTTAGCTTCCGGGACAGGGGGGCAGCCCCAGCATTTT
len: 14; j_gene: TRBJ2-3; d_gene: .; abundance: .; v_gene: TRBV12-3/TRBV12-4; CDR3aa: CASSRQANGDTQYF; CDR3nt: TGTGCCAGCAGTCGACAAGCCAATGGAGATACGCAGTATTTT
len: 17; j_gene: TRBJ1-6; d_gene: .; abundance: few; v_gene: TRBV10-3; CDR3aa: CAISATLTEGYNSPLHF; CDR3nt: TGTGCCATCAGCGCAACCCTGACTGAGGGATATAATTCACCCCTCCACTTT
len: 15; j_gene: TRBJ2-5; d_gene: .; abundance: few; v_gene: TRBV4-1; CDR3aa: CASSQGWAGQETQYF; CDR3nt: TGCGCCAGCAGCCAAGGGTGGGCGGGGCAAGAGACCCAGTACTTC
len: 15; j_gene: TRBJ2-7; d_gene: TRBD2; abundance: many; v_gene: TRBV7-8; CDR3aa: CASSRGLAGGYEQYF; CDR3nt: TGTGCCAGCAGCCGGGGACTAGCGGGAGGCTACGAGCAGTACTTC
len: 16; j_gene: TRBJ2-2; d_gene: TRBD2; abundance: many; v_gene: TRBV5-1; CDR3aa: CASSSNSGGGTGELFF; CDR3nt: TGCGCCAGCAGCTCAAATAGCGGGGGAGGCACCGGGGAGCTGTTTTTT